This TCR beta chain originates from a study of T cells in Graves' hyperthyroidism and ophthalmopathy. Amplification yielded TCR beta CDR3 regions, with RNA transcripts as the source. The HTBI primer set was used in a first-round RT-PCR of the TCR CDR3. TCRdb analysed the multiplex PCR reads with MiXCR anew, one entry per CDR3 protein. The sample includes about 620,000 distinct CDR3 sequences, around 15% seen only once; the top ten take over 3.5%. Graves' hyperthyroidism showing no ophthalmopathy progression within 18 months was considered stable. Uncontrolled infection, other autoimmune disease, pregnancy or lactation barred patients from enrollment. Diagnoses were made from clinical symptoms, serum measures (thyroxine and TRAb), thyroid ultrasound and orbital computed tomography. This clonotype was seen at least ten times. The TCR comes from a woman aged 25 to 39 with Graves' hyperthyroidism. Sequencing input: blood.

The DNA for the CDR3 is TGTGCCACCAGCCGTCCCGGGACAGCCGCCACCGAGCAGTACTTC. As protein: CATSRPGTAATEQYF. The V gene is TRBV15, the J gene TRBJ2-7, with TRBD1 matching over 7 bases. Trimming removed 5 bases from V and 6 bases from J; junction bases left unmatched: 13. CDR3 length equals 15 residues. Germline V gives CDR1 LNHNV, CDR2 YYDKDF (reference sequence).